Below, 25 T cell receptor beta chains from the same sample are listed, as sequenced in a study of a mutant IDH1 vaccine in newly diagnosed glioma. Sequenced by immunoSEQ multiplex PCR; TCRdb stores in-frame clones only, minus some. This table has about 34,000 clones, around 87% appearing once. The time point here: week 47, end of study. Doses of 300 ug of mutant IDH1 20-mer peptide were given with topical imiquimod. Antigen specificity for these receptors is unknown. The specimen was PBMCs, collected from a glioma patient whose treatment included an IDH1 peptide vaccine. All receptors come from a woman aged 25 to 39 with glioma.

V gene TRBV4-3 combines with J gene TRBJ2-5; D is perhaps TRBD1 (5 bases). Germline V gene lookup returns CDR1 LGHNA and CDR2 YSLEER. This CDR3 is 15 amino acids long. Trimming stripped 0 bases from V and 2 bases from J, with 10 bases between. The DNA for the CDR3 is TGCGCCAGCAGCCAAGATCGCCAGGGACAAGAGACCCAGTACTTC. Translated: CASSQDRQGQETQYF.

This chain links TRBV4-1 with TRBJ2-3, with D perhaps TRBD2 (6 bases). Germline lookup yields CDR1 MGHRA and CDR2 YSYEKL. This CDR3 spans 15 amino acids. Trimming stripped 1 base from V and 5 bases from J, with 13 bases between. The CDR3 spells CASSQVGGGIDTQYF. The CDR3 coding sequence is TGCGCCAGCAGCCAAGTAGGAGGAGGGATAGATACGCAGTATTTT.

The rearrangement links TRBV10-3 to TRBJ2-2; 14 nucleotides line up with TRBD2. The length of the CDR3 is 16 residues. The ends lost 6 bases at V and 10 bases at J; junction bases unmatched: 10. The germline CDR1 and CDR2 sequences are ENHRY and SYGVKD. CDR3 DNA sequence: TGTGCCATCAGCCTTGGGACTAGCGGGGGTGGCGCGGAGCTGTTTTTT. Protein: CAISLGTSGGGAELFF.

This rearrangement joins TRBV10-3 to TRBJ2-5, with D perhaps given as TRBD1 or TRBD2 (7 bases each). Trimming removed 6 bases from V and 4 bases from J, with 15 bases in between. This CDR3 has 14 amino acids. Germline CDR1 ENHRY, CDR2 SYGVKD. The CDR3 is CAIRGGGSRETQYF. The CDR3 DNA follows: TGTGCCATCAGGGGAGGGGGCTCGAGAGAGACCCAGTACTTC.

This clone was detected a few times. The rearrangement uses TRBV21-1 and TRBJ2-2. TRBV21-1 is a known pseudogene. The CDR3 is made up of 12 amino acids. CDR3 region: CASSEITGELFF. The CDR3 nucleotides read TGTGCCAGCAGCGAAATCACCGGGGAGCTGTTTTTT.

This clone was detected only a few times. The chain joins TRBV19 to TRBJ2-7, with D maybe TRBD1 (6 bases). Trimming took 5 bases from V and 10 from J, leaving 18 bases between them. This CDR3 is 13 amino acids long. CDR1 is LNHDA, CDR2 SQIVND, per germline (reference sequence). The CDR3 DNA reads TGTGCCAGTAGTGCCGGCACAGGGTTCGAACAGTACTTC. This translates into CASSAGTGFEQYF.

The chain links TRBV4-3 to TRBJ2-2; D possibly uses TRBD1 or TRBD2 (6 bases each). Germline CDR1 is LGHNA and CDR2 is YSLEER. V was clipped by 0 bases and J by 4 bases, with 18 bases between them. This CDR3 comprises 18 residues. Here the CDR3 DNA reads TGCGCCAGCAGCCAAGATAATTATCCGGGGGCAATCACCGGGGAGCTGTTTTTT. Residues: CASSQDNYPGAITGELFF.

The V and J genes are TRBV5-4 and TRBJ2-1; the match to TRBD2 covers 10 bases. Germline CDR1 is SGHNT and CDR2 is YYREEE (reference sequence). The CDR3 length is 14 residues. The J segment lost 5 bases and the V segment lost 10 bases, leaving 9 bases of the junction unmatched. The CDR3 loop is CAAGDSGGDNEQFF. The CDR3 DNA reads as TGTGCCGCGGGCGACAGCGGGGGGGACAATGAGCAGTTCTTC.

This clone showed up just a few times. This sequence joins TRBV18 and TRBJ1-2; D ambiguous. The germline CDR1 and CDR2 sequences are KGHSH and LQKENI. This CDR3 region has 19 residues. V was clipped by 3 bases and J by 5 bases, with 28 bases between them. CDR3 loop: CASSPLVLGPSTSYYGYTF. Here the CDR3 DNA reads TGTGCCAGCTCACCGCTCGTTTTGGGTCCCTCTACCTCCTATTATGGCTACACCTTC.

The chain carries TRBV5-4 and TRBJ1-5; D remains ambiguous. Deletions cut 1 base from V and 6 bases from J, with 2 bases between. Germline-derived CDR1 and CDR2 are SGHNT and YYREEE (reference sequence). CDR3 length: 11 amino acids. CDR3 amino acids: CASSLSQPQHF. The CDR3 nucleotides are TGTGCCAGCAGCTTGAGTCAGCCCCAGCATTTT.

The genes are TRBV9 and TRBJ1-1, with TRBD1 matching over 7 bases. The CDR3 is 14 residues long. Trimming at V came to 4 bases and at J to 3 bases, leaving 6 bases not matched to a gene. Germline CDR1 reads SGDLS; CDR2 reads YYNGEE. The CDR3, as DNA: TGTGCCAGCAGCCACACAGGGGCTTACACTGAAGCTTTCTTT. This translates into CASSHTGAYTEAFF.

This clone has a handful of counts. The chain recombines TRBV23-1 with TRBJ2-2, with D unresolved. TRBV23-1 is an ORF for which the function is uncertain. This CDR3 contains 13 residues. V was shortened by 4 bases and J by 5 bases, with 8 bases between the two germline ends. The CDR3 region has the DNA TGCGCCAGCAGTCGCGACGAGACCGGGGAGCTGTTTTTT. Protein sequence: CASSRDETGELFF.

V and J are TRBV29-1 and TRBJ2-2, with D perhaps TRBD2 (5 bases). This CDR3 spans 12 amino acids. With 3 bases removed from V and 4 bases from J, the gap between germline ends came to 6 bases. Germline lookup yields CDR1 SQVTM and CDR2 ANQGSEA. CDR3 sequence: CSVDGSTGELFF. CDR3 in DNA: TGCAGCGTTGATGGGAGCACCGGGGAGCTGTTTTTT.

This clone was observed a handful of times. For the CDR3, the DNA is TGTGCCAGCAGTCCCCCGGACCCGGGGAATCAGCCCCAGCATTTT. It is translated as CASSPPDPGNQPQHF. The rearrangement joins TRBV25-1 to TRBJ1-5; D uncertain. Trimming took off 5 bases at V and 4 bases at J, with 15 bases between the two ends. The CDR3 has 15 amino acids. Germline loops: CDR1 MGHDK, CDR2 SYGVNS.

The V and J genes are TRBV5-1 and TRBJ2-7; D may match TRBD1 or TRBD2 (5 bases each). Germline values: CDR1 SGHRS, CDR2 YFSETQ. V lost 4 bases and J lost 6, with 23 bases in between. This CDR3 is 16 amino acids long. The CDR3 sequence is CASSRPGTGFGGEQYF. CDR3 DNA: TGCGCCAGCAGCCGTCCCGGGACCGGGTTCGGTGGCGAGCAGTACTTC. Based on the CDR3 plus reference TRBV5-1 and TRBJ2-7, the full variable domain is KAGVTQTPRYLIKTRGQQVTLSCSPISGHRSVSWYQQTPGQGLQFLFEYFSETQRNKGNFPGRFSGRQFSNSRSEMNVSTLELGDSALYLCASSRPGTGFGGEQYFGPGTRLTVT.

The chain couples TRBV10-3 to TRBJ1-2; tentatively, D is TRBD1 (5 bases). From germline, CDR1 is ENHRY and CDR2 SYGVKD. Trimming took 1 base from V and 8 from J, leaving 11 bases between them. The length of the CDR3 is 13 residues. Written as DNA, the CDR3 is TGTGCCATCAGTGAGTTCCAGGGAAGGGGCTACACCTTC. Translation gives CAISEFQGRGYTF.

The chain is built from TRBV6-5 and TRBJ1-1; unclear D gene. The ends were cut back, 7 bases at V and 5 bases at J, with 17 bases in the middle. The germline V gene encodes CDR1 MNHEY and CDR2 SVGAGI. CDR3 size: 14 residues. This chain's CDR3 is CASNRLGRATEAFF. Here the CDR3 DNA reads TGTGCCAGCAATCGCTTGGGGAGAGCGACTGAAGCTTTCTTT.

The gene calls are TRBV5-4 and TRBJ2-7; either TRBD1 or TRBD2 may fit D (5 bases each). The germline gives CDR1 SGHNT, CDR2 YYREEE (reference sequence). V lost 3 bases and J lost 9, with 10 bases in between. The CDR3 extends over 11 amino acids. The CDR3 region is CASSSGPRQYF. The CDR3 nucleotides are TGTGCCAGCAGCTCGGGACCCAGGCAGTACTTC.

The chain couples TRBV7-9 to TRBJ2-1; TRBD1 matches at 11 bases. The germline CDR1 and CDR2 sequences are SEHNR and FQNEAQ (reference sequence). The CDR3 sequence is 16 residues long. V lost 2 bases, J lost 2 bases, and 2 bases stayed unmatched. The CDR3 spells CASSLTGQGAYNEQFF. CDR3 DNA sequence: TGTGCCAGCAGCTTAACGGGACAGGGGGCCTACAATGAGCAGTTCTTC.

The V and J genes are TRBV5-4 and TRBJ1-2; the D is unclear. The CDR3 extends over 15 amino acids. Germline CDR1 SGHNT, CDR2 YYREEE (reference sequence). V was clipped by 2 bases and J by 1 base, with 12 bases between them. This chain's CDR3 is CASSFGRTNNYGYTF. The CDR3 DNA reads as TGTGCCAGCAGCTTTGGACGGACCAATAACTATGGCTACACCTTC.

The chain uses TRBV13 and TRBJ2-7; D is possibly TRBD2 (6 bases). The CDR3 spans 15 residues. Germline-derived CDR1 and CDR2 are PRHDT and FYEKMQ (reference sequence). Deletions cut 5 bases from V and 2 bases from J, with 16 bases between. The CDR3, as DNA: TGTGCCAGCAGCCCTCGGGCGGAGGGAACCTACGAGCAGTACTTC. This codes for CASSPRAEGTYEQYF.

The rearrangement joins TRBV30 to TRBJ1-1; tentatively, D is TRBD1 (6 bases). Germline lookup yields CDR1 GTSNPN and CDR2 SVGIG (reference sequence). This CDR3 comprises 11 residues. Trimming took 8 bases from V and 5 from J, leaving 12 bases between them. The CDR3 sequence is CARITGTEAFF. CDR3 DNA: TGTGCCCGCATAACAGGGACTGAAGCTTTCTTT.

The chain is built from TRBV18 and TRBJ2-5; D is uncertain. This CDR3 has 15 residues. The V end lost 2 bases, the J end lost 5 bases, and 15 bases lay between the germline ends. The germline CDR1 and CDR2 sequences are KGHSH and LQKENI. The CDR3 nucleotides are TGTGCCAGCTCACCAAGTGGAAGTAGCACTGAGACCCAGTACTTC. Translation gives CASSPSGSSTETQYF. The full variable domain, in which reference TRBV18 and TRBJ2-5 provide the parts outside the CDR3, is NAGVMQNPRHLVRRRGQEARLRCSPMKGHSHVYWYRQLPEEGLKFMVYLQKENIIDESGMPKERFSAEFPKEGPSILRIQQVVRGDSAAYFCASSPSGSSTETQYFGPGTRLLVL.

This chain uses TRBV4-3 with TRBJ2-2, with D perhaps matching TRBD2 (6 bases). The germline gives CDR1 LGHNA, CDR2 YSLEER. Trimming removed 0 bases from V and 6 bases from J, with 14 bases in between. The CDR3 consists of 16 residues. Here the CDR3 reads CASSQDWLGGAGELFF. For the CDR3, the DNA is TGCGCCAGCAGCCAAGATTGGCTGGGGGGAGCCGGGGAGCTGTTTTTT.

This clone was observed a few times. The chain couples TRBV10-3 to TRBJ2-7, with D perhaps given as TRBD1 or TRBD2 (6 bases each). The CDR3 extends over 14 amino acids. The germline V gene has CDR1 ENHRY and CDR2 SYGVKD. Between the trimmed V and J ends, which lost 10 bases and 6 bases, there was a span of 22 bases. CDR3 DNA sequence: TGTGCCAGCACGCCCAGTGGGGGGCACGGCGAGCAGTACTTC. Its protein product is CASTPSGGHGEQYF.